This record looks at one TCR beta chain sequence and its context. In the PCR, 60 Vbeta and 13 Jbeta primers were used. Some clones are missing from TCRdb's copy, which holds only in-frame ones; the method was immunoSEQ multiplex PCR. The profile covers around 150,000 clones, with roughly 85% appearing a single time and 1.5% taken by the ten largest. CDR1 and CDR2 (germline): SGHTA, FQGNSA. The V gene lost 5 bases and the J gene lost 7 bases, with 20 bases spanning the gap. CDR3 length: 15 amino acids. The record originates from a study of cytomegalovirus exposure and HLA in healthy donors. As for the study in general: From donors who were HLA-typed, an early data release held 65 million to 85 million unique TCRs.

Sequenced sample: PBMCs. The chain uses TRBV7-2 and TRBJ1-2, with D possibly being TRBD1 (5 bases). The TCR comes from a man aged 35 to 55 in good health and CMV-seronegative. The CDR3 loop is CASSPAGVGLGGYTF. The CDR3 nucleotides read TGTGCCAGCAGCCCCGCGGGGGTTGGATTGGGTGGCTACACCTTC.